This TCR beta chain came from a study of blood T cell repertoires in COVID-19. V lost 5 bases, J lost 1 base, and 4 bases stayed unmatched. There are 15 residues in the CDR3. Looked up from germline, CDR1 is SGHTA and CDR2 is FQGTGA. Assay used: immunoSEQ multiplex PCR; TCRdb lists only in-frame clones, some missing. The sample comprises roughly 140,000 clones, roughly 85% of which are singletons, and less than 10% rests with the top ten. The receptor was isolated from an older woman with COVID-19, enrolled during active disease. The chain carries TRBV7-3 and TRBJ2-1; 8 bases agree with TRBD2. The specimen sequenced was peripheral blood. DNA for the CDR3: TGTGCCAGCAGCCGTAGCGGGACTTCCTACAATGAGCAGTTCTTC. Residues: CASSRSGTSYNEQFF.